The 15 T cell receptor beta chains below were found in one sample sequenced in a study of tumor and adjacent non-tumor tissue in lung cancer. TCRbeta libraries were built with three rounds of nested PCR, modified from ARM-PCR. One entry per CDR3 protein results from TCRdb running MiXCR on the multiplex PCR reads. Of about 93,000 distinct CDR3 sequences in the sample, about 66% were seen once. The template was RNA from unsorted bulk tissue. Sequencing was carried out using lung tumor tissue. These receptor sequences come from a man aged 55-75 years with non-small cell lung cancer.

A remark on this clonotype: This clone may be a read error of a much larger clone one base away. This chain joins TRBV20-1 and TRBJ1-2; 8 nucleotides agree with TRBD1. Trimming removed 3 bases from V and 4 bases from J; junction bases left unmatched: 10. Germline V lookup: CDR1 DFQATT, CDR2 SNEGSKA (reference sequence). The CDR3 runs 15 residues. The CDR3 is CSARGQAADGYGYTF. As DNA, the CDR3 is TGCAGTGCTAGGGGACAGGCCGCGGACGGCTATGGCTACACCTTC.

This clonotype was detected once. This chain links TRBV20-1 with TRBJ2-7; D gene unclear. The length of the CDR3 is 12 residues. Trimming stripped 6 bases from V and 2 bases from J, with 11 bases between. The germline CDR1 and CDR2 sequences are DFQATT and SNEGSKA (reference sequence). CDR3 sequence (DNA): TGCAGTGCAGAGGTGCCTACCTACGAGCAGTACTTC. It codes for CSAEVPTYEQYF.

This clonotype was detected ten times or more. The chain joins TRBV7-8 to TRBJ2-5; no clear D. This CDR3 is 13 amino acids long. Germline CDR1 reads SGHVS; CDR2 reads FQNEAQ. V lost 1 base, J lost 2 bases, and 5 bases lay in between. CDR3 loop: CASSLEAQETQYF. In nucleotides, the CDR3 is TGTGCCAGCAGCTTAGAAGCACAAGAGACCCAGTACTTC.

As for this clonotype: This may come from a read error, since a much larger clone is one base off. This rearrangement joins TRBV29-1 to TRBJ2-1; tentatively, D is TRBD1 (6 bases). The CDR3 has 12 residues. The germline CDR1 and CDR2 sequences are SQVTM and ANQGSEA. DNA for the CDR3: TGCAGCGTTCAGGGGTTCTACAATAAGCAGCTCTTC. This translates into CSVQGFYNKQLF.

Remarks on this clonotype: The germline gene is not matched at one end of the junction; a read error may be the cause. This chain joins TRBV6-5 and TRBJ1-1; TRBD1 agrees at 7 bases. CDR3 length equals 18 residues. Per germline, CDR1 MNHEY and CDR2 SVGAGI. The CDR3 sequence: CASSPLPGQAGRGTESFF. The DNA for the CDR3 is TGTGCCAGCAGTCCACTACCAGGACAGGCGGGAAGGGGCACTGAATCTTTCTTT.

This clonotype was detected once. Since no conserved phenylalanine or tryptophan closes the CDR3, a read error is the likely cause. This chain links TRBV6-1 with TRBJ1-5; 10 bases align to TRBD1. The CDR3 spans 18 residues. From germline, CDR1 is MNHNS and CDR2 SASEGT. Trimming took 6 bases from V and 1 from J; bases not matched to a gene: 12. For the CDR3, the DNA is TGTGCCAGCAGCATTGACAGGGGGCTATTAATAAGCAATCAGCCCCAGCATCTT. Its protein is CASSIDRGLLISNQPQHL.

In regard to this clonotype: The junction departs from the called germline gene at one end, perhaps through a read error. The rearrangement links TRBV4-3 to TRBJ2-7; tentatively, D is TRBD2 (6 bases). Germline V gene lookup returns CDR1 LGHNA and CDR2 YSLEER. The CDR3 runs to 16 residues. The CDR3 DNA follows: TGCGCCAGCAGCCAAGATCAGACTAACGGGAGTTACGAGCAATACTTC. Translating gives CASSQDQTNGSYEQYF.

In this sample, this clonotype turned up many times. The V call is TRBV30, the J call TRBJ1-1, with 7 bases fitting TRBD1. The length of the CDR3 is 14 residues. Germline lookup yields CDR1 GTSNPN and CDR2 SVGIG (reference sequence). The J segment lost 0 bases and the V segment lost 5 bases, leaving 6 bases of the junction unmatched. The CDR3 nucleotides read TGTGCCTGGGTTACGGGACAGATGAACACTGAAGCTTTCTTT. Translated, it gives CAWVTGQMNTEAFF.

With respect to this clonotype: Because it lacks the conserved phenylalanine or tryptophan at the end, this CDR3 is likely a read error. The chain carries TRBV11-2 and TRBJ1-2; tentative D call: TRBD1 (5 bases). Deletions cut 5 bases from V and 7 bases from J, with 17 bases between. Germline V CDR1 and CDR2: SGHAT, FQNNGV. CDR3 length equals 14 residues. In DNA, the CDR3 is TGTGCCAGCAGCGTGAGTGCGGGGGTCGGTGGCTACACCCTC. Translated, it gives CASSVSAGVGGYTL.

Concerning this clonotype: A junction boundary mismatches the germline segment, possibly from a read error. The rearrangement links TRBV6-5 to TRBJ2-7, with D tentatively TRBD1 or TRBD2 (6 bases each). Germline V lookup: CDR1 MNHEY, CDR2 SVGAGI. The CDR3 runs 16 residues. The CDR3 region is CARSFRGSGGNYDQYF. CDR3 sequence (DNA): TGTGCCAGGAGTTTCCGGGGGTCCGGGGGCAATTACGATCAGTACTTC.

The chain has TRBV4-1 and TRBJ2-3; a possible D gene is TRBD1 (5 bases). The CDR3 loop spans 13 amino acids. The V end was cut by 0 bases, the J end by 12 bases, with 13 bases between. CDR1 is MGHRA, CDR2 YSYEKL, per germline. CDR3 sequence (DNA): TGCGCCAGCAGCCAAGACAGGGATTATAAACAGTATTTT. Its translation: CASSQDRDYKQYF.

This clonotype has only one observation. One junction end disagrees with the germline gene, perhaps due to a read error. The chain has TRBV28 and TRBJ1-1; TRBD1 aligns across 8 bases. CDR1 is MDHEN and CDR2 is SYDVKM in the germline V gene. CDR3 length: 15 amino acids. In DNA form, the CDR3 reads TGTGTCAGCAGTTCCCTCAGGGGGCAGAACACTGAAGCTTTCTTT. Protein product: CVSSSLRGQNTEAFF. Complete variable domain (other parts from reference TRBV28 and TRBJ1-1): DVKVTQSSRYLVKRTGEKVFLECVQDMDHENMFWYRQDPGLGLRLIYFSYDVKMKEKGDIPEGYSVSREKKERFSLILESASTNQTSMYLCVSSSLRGQNTEAFFGQGTRLTVV.

Concerning this clonotype: This may stem from a read error, because a much larger clone lies one nucleotide away. The J gene is TRBJ2-7, the V gene TRBV28; the D is unclear. Trimming stripped 8 bases from V and 3 bases from J, with 17 bases between. This CDR3 spans 14 amino acids. The germline gives CDR1 MDHEN, CDR2 SYDVKM. The CDR3 region is CASGLIVISYEQYF. As DNA, the CDR3 is TGTGCCAGCGGTCTGATTGTGATTAGCTACGAGCAGTACTTC.

To note about this clonotype: A much larger clone lies a single base off, so this may be a read error. The chain couples TRBV7-9 to TRBJ2-2; possibly TRBD1 or TRBD2 for D (5 bases each). CDR1 and CDR2 from the germline V gene are SEHNR and FQNEAQ (reference sequence). The CDR3 contains 15 residues. Trimming cost V 5 bases and J 9 bases, with 19 bases left between them. The DNA of the CDR3 is TGTGCCAGCAGCCTCCGGGGCTCGTTGGTCAGGGAGCTGTTTTTT. The encoded protein is CASSLRGSLVRELFF.

This clonotype has a single count. The V and J genes are TRBV4-1 and TRBJ1-5, with 7 bases lining up with TRBD1. Germline V gene data show CDR1 as MGHRA and CDR2 as YSYEKL. The CDR3 has 12 residues. The CDR3 coding sequence is TGCACCCGCAGCCAAGGGGGCCAGCCCCAGCATTTT. As protein: CTRSQGGQPQHF.